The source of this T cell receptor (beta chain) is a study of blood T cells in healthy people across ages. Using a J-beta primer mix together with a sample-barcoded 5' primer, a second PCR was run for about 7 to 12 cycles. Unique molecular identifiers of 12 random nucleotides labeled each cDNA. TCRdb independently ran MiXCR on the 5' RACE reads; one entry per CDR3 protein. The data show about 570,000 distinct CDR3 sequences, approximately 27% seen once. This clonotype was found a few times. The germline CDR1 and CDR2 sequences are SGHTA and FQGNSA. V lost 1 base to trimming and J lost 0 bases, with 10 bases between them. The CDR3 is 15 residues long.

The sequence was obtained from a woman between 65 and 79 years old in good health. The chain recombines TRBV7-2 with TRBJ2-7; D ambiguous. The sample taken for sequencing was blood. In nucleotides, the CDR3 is TGTGCCAGCAGCTTAGGCCCCTCCCTCTCCTACGAGCAGTACTTC. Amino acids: CASSLGPSLSYEQYF.